A single sample is the source of the 21 T cell receptor beta chains below, sequenced in a study of CD4+ T cells in melanoma. TCRdb keeps only in-frame clones here, not all; method: immunoSEQ multiplex PCR. The table records over 130,000 clones, over 90% of them present only once. The receptors stem from a human donor with melanoma.

This clone has only a few counts. J is TRBJ2-7 and V is TRBV7-9; D unresolved. This CDR3 spans 14 amino acids. CDR1 and CDR2 from the germline V gene are SEHNR and FQNEAQ (reference sequence). V lost 3 bases and J lost 6, with 15 bases in between. CDR3 DNA: TGTGCCAGCAGCTTCGGTTGGGGATCGAGCGAGCAGTACTTC. It is translated as CASSFGWGSSEQYF.

The V gene is TRBV5-4, the J gene TRBJ2-5; the D gene is possibly TRBD2 (6 bases). V lost 9 bases to trimming and J lost 1 base, with 13 bases between them. Looked up from germline, CDR1 is SGHNT and CDR2 is YYREEE (reference sequence). The CDR3 totals 13 residues. The CDR3 here is CATTLGGQETQYF. CDR3 DNA sequence: TGTGCCACCACCCTCGGGGGCCAAGAGACCCAGTACTTC.

The chain joins TRBV4-1 to TRBJ1-5; a possible D gene is TRBD1 (5 bases). This CDR3 has 16 amino acids. The V end was cut by 0 bases, the J end by 5 bases, with 14 bases between. Looked up from germline, CDR1 is MGHRA and CDR2 is YSYEKL. The CDR3 protein is CASSQDIGARYQPQHF. Here the CDR3 DNA reads TGCGCCAGCAGCCAAGACATCGGGGCCCGATATCAGCCCCAGCATTTT.

This chain links TRBV18 with TRBJ2-7, with D tentatively TRBD1 (5 bases). The CDR3 consists of 15 residues. Trimming shortened V by 4 bases and J by 2 bases, and 15 bases separated the two germline ends. Germline CDR1 is KGHSH and CDR2 is LQKENI. CDR3 loop: CASSLSPGLTYEQYF. The CDR3 DNA follows: TGTGCCAGCTCACTTAGTCCAGGGTTAACCTACGAGCAGTACTTC.

The chain recombines TRBV6-1 with TRBJ1-4, with 7 positions matching TRBD1. J was trimmed by 3 bases and V by 9 bases; bases with no gene match: 10. The CDR3 consists of 15 residues. In germline, CDR1 is MNHNS, CDR2 SASEGT. The CDR3 here is CASRQGNSANEKLFF. As DNA, the CDR3 is TGTGCCAGTAGACAGGGTAACTCGGCTAATGAAAAACTGTTTTTT.

The gene calls are TRBV2 and TRBJ1-6, with D maybe TRBD1 (6 bases). Looked up from germline, CDR1 is SNHLY and CDR2 is FYNNEI. This CDR3 has 15 amino acids. The V and J ends lost 6 bases and 5 bases respectively, with 14 bases between them. CDR3 loop: CASSAFQGNNSPLHF. The CDR3 DNA is TGTGCCAGCAGCGCTTTTCAGGGGAATAATTCACCCCTCCACTTT. Complete variable domain (other parts from reference TRBV2 and TRBJ1-6): EPEVTQTPSHQVTQMGQEVILRCVPISNHLYFYWYRQILGQKVEFLVSFYNNEISEKSEIFDDQFSVERPDGSNFTLKIRSTKLEDSAMYFCASSAFQGNNSPLHFGNGTRLTVT.

The chain employs TRBV2 and TRBJ2-7; D possibly corresponds to TRBD2 (6 bases). This CDR3 region has 14 residues. CDR1 SNHLY and CDR2 FYNNEI come from the germline V gene. Trimming cost V 6 bases and J 7 bases, with 19 bases left between them. The CDR3 protein is CASRDGGPAEEQYF. CDR3 DNA: TGTGCCAGCAGGGATGGAGGGCCCGCGGAGGAGCAGTACTTC. Complete variable domain (other parts from reference TRBV2 and TRBJ2-7): EPEVTQTPSHQVTQMGQEVILRCVPISNHLYFYWYRQILGQKVEFLVSFYNNEISEKSEIFDDQFSVERPDGSNFTLKIRSTKLEDSAMYFCASRDGGPAEEQYFGPGTRLTVT.

This clone showed up just once. The chain employs TRBV4-1 and TRBJ2-7; 8 bases align to TRBD1. The CDR3 totals 19 residues. Germline CDR1 is MGHRA and CDR2 is YSYEKL. With V trimmed by 0 bases and J by 5 bases, 18 bases remained unmatched. The CDR3 region has the DNA TGCGCCAGCAGCCAAGATCCAGGACAGGGATCCTTCAGACGTGACGAGCAGTACTTC. Protein product: CASSQDPGQGSFRRDEQYF.

The chain combines TRBV7-8 with TRBJ2-7; 7 positions agree with TRBD2. V shed 1 base and J 6 bases; nucleotides not matched to a gene: 9. CDR1 SGHVS and CDR2 FQNEAQ come from the germline V gene. The CDR3 is 15 residues long. CDR3 coding DNA: TGTGCCAGCAGCTTAGAGAGCGGGGCTCTACGCGAGCAGTACTTC. Its translation: CASSLESGALREQYF.

This chain uses TRBV2 with TRBJ1-1, with 7 bases lining up with TRBD1. The CDR3 is 13 residues long. Germline V gene lookup returns CDR1 SNHLY and CDR2 FYNNEI. V lost 7 bases, J lost 6 bases, and 8 bases stayed unmatched. The CDR3 nucleotides are TGTGCCAGCAACCTCGACAGGGAAGCTGAAGCTTTCTTT. This gives the protein CASNLDREAEAFF.

This chain connects TRBV10-3 to TRBJ1-4; a possible D gene is TRBD1 (6 bases). CDR1 and CDR2 (germline): ENHRY, SYGVKD. The CDR3 is made up of 13 amino acids. Trimming left V 3 bases short and J 7 bases short, with 9 bases between. The CDR3 reads CAISEQGGEKLFF. The CDR3 nucleotides read TGTGCCATCAGTGAACAGGGCGGTGAAAAACTGTTTTTT.

The V gene is TRBV9, the J gene TRBJ2-5; D perhaps matches TRBD2 (7 bases). CDR3 length: 14 amino acids. Germline V gene sequence: CDR1 SGDLS, CDR2 YYNGEE. V lost 0 bases to trimming and J lost 5 bases, with 11 bases between them. CDR3 in DNA: TGTGCCAGCAGCGTAGGAGGGGGGGCCGAGACCCAGTACTTC. Its protein is CASSVGGGAETQYF.

This clone occurred once. This chain links TRBV6-1 with TRBJ1-5; D is undetermined. V was clipped by 3 bases and J by 2 bases, with 11 bases between them. The CDR3 is made up of 15 amino acids. Germline loops: CDR1 MNHNS, CDR2 SASEGT. CDR3 sequence reads: CASSERAWGNQPQHF. The CDR3 DNA reads TGTGCCAGCAGTGAGAGGGCGTGGGGCAATCAGCCCCAGCATTTT.

The chain couples TRBV6-1 to TRBJ1-2, with D possibly TRBD1 on 5 matching bases. Germline assignment: CDR1 MNHNS and CDR2 SASEGT. The CDR3 runs 13 residues. V was clipped by 8 bases and J by 0 bases, with 10 bases between them. The DNA for the CDR3 is TGTGCCAGCCACCCGGGGGCTAACTATGGCTACACCTTC. The encoded protein is CASHPGANYGYTF.

This chain uses TRBV5-1 with TRBJ1-1; D is unresolved. The germline V gene encodes CDR1 SGHRS and CDR2 YFSETQ. This CDR3 region has 15 residues. The ends were cut back, 0 bases at V and 2 bases at J, with 11 bases in the middle. CDR3 sequence: CASSLGSGDNTEAFF. CDR3 sequence (DNA): TGCGCCAGCAGCTTGGGCTCAGGAGACAACACTGAAGCTTTCTTT. The full variable domain, rest sourced from reference TRBV5-1 and TRBJ1-1, is KAGVTQTPRYLIKTRGQQVTLSCSPISGHRSVSWYQQTPGQGLQFLFEYFSETQRNKGNFPGRFSGRQFSNSRSEMNVSTLELGDSALYLCASSLGSGDNTEAFFGQGTRLTVV.

This chain uses TRBV5-4 with TRBJ2-7, with 10 bases fitting TRBD1. The V and J ends lost 4 bases and 4 bases, in that order; junction bases with no gene match: 8. There are 15 residues in the CDR3. Germline V lookup: CDR1 SGHNT, CDR2 YYREEE (reference sequence). CDR3 sequence reads: CASSERTGGEYEQYF. The CDR3 DNA reads as TGTGCCAGCAGCGAACGGACAGGGGGGGAATACGAGCAGTACTTC.

This chain links TRBV2 with TRBJ2-5; 10 bases map to TRBD2. This CDR3 is 18 amino acids long. V trimming: 4 bases; J trimming: 2 bases; junction bases outside the gene matches: 13. Germline V CDR1 and CDR2: SNHLY, FYNNEI. The CDR3 bases are TGTGCCAGCAGTGTAGCTAGCGGGGGCGCTTACCTTCAAGAGACCCAGTACTTC. Translating gives CASSVASGGAYLQETQYF.

This chain links TRBV27 with TRBJ1-6; D is possibly TRBD1 (5 bases). Trimming left V 6 bases short and J 10 bases short, with 16 bases between. The CDR3 is made up of 14 amino acids. Germline V gene data show CDR1 as MNHEY and CDR2 as SMNVEV (reference sequence). CDR3 sequence: CASRAPQGGSPLHF. The CDR3 coding sequence is TGTGCCAGCAGAGCCCCTCAGGGTGGGTCACCCCTCCACTTT.

The chain combines TRBV11-2 with TRBJ2-1; D unresolved. The CDR3 loop spans 14 amino acids. The germline gives CDR1 SGHAT, CDR2 FQNNGV. The ends were cut back, 6 bases at V and 5 bases at J, with 14 bases in the middle. DNA of the CDR3: TGTGCCAGCAGTGGAATGGTAGTGAACAATGAGCAGTTCTTC. Its translation: CASSGMVVNNEQFF.

The chain is built from TRBV6-1 and TRBJ2-5; TRBD1 is a possible D gene (5 bases). Between the trimmed V and J ends, which lost 3 bases and 1 base, there was a span of 15 bases. The CDR3 is 16 amino acids. Germline CDR1 reads MNHNS; CDR2 reads SASEGT. CDR3 sequence: CASSDPRQLTQETQYF. For the CDR3, the DNA is TGTGCCAGCAGTGATCCGAGACAGCTGACCCAAGAGACCCAGTACTTC.

The chain joins TRBV5-1 to TRBJ2-5; TRBD2 matches at 10 bases. Germline V lookup: CDR1 SGHRS, CDR2 YFSETQ. V dropped 9 bases and J dropped 7; count of bases not matched to a gene: 15. This CDR3 is 15 amino acids long. CDR3 residues: CATWEGLAEPGTQYF. The CDR3, as DNA: TGCGCCACCTGGGAAGGACTAGCGGAGCCAGGGACCCAGTACTTC.